This T cell receptor (beta chain) was sequenced for a study of siplizumab effects on memory and regulatory T cells. Study-wide results and caveats: Major contributors to the alloresponse seemed to be naive T cells, which also appeared more diverse than memory cells.

On this clone itself: The target antigen is unknown.

Per-sample assaying covered 10^5 or so TCR templates. This table comes from immunoSEQ multiplex PCR, and its TCRdb copy is limited to in-frame clones, with some not included. The sample has approximately 91,000 clones; approximately 95% are singletons. Germline values: CDR1 SGDLS, CDR2 YYNGEE. V was clipped by 4 bases and J by 5 bases; unmatched bases: 18. The CDR3 consists of 20 residues. The TCR originated in a human donor in good health. The chain has TRBV9 and TRBJ2-3; 14 nucleotides match TRBD2. Sample: CD8+ T cells sorted from blood. DNA for the CDR3: TGTGCCAGCAGCCCCTCCTCACGGGGACTAGCGGGGGACCACAGAGATACGCAGTATTTT. Its protein is CASSPSSRGLAGDHRDTQYF.